This T cell receptor beta chain was identified during a study of identifying expanded T cells in peripheral blood. Findings and caveats of the study: Technical replicates showed about 1.2 changed clones; approximately 2 weeks 15 to 20; four weeks 19. Two-week clone count variance significantly increased as total template count grew.

Using immunoSEQ multiplex PCR, the repertoire was profiled, and TCRdb retains in-frame clones only, with some absent. The sample holds approximately 83,000 clones; about 85% are singletons and the top ten take roughly 4.4%. A remark on this clone: Its antigen is not identified.

Deletions cut 0 bases from V and 7 bases from J, with 16 bases between. The germline V gene encodes CDR1 SGHRS and CDR2 YFSETQ. The length of the CDR3 is 15 residues. Collection occurred without any documented infections or immune events in donors. The receptor comes from a person aged 18 to 70 in good health. Sequencing was done on a sample of blood. The chain uses TRBV5-1 and TRBJ2-5; D is unresolved. CDR3 in DNA: TGCGCCAGCAGCTTGGTGACCGGCAGCCTCAGGACCCAGTACTTC. It yields the protein CASSLVTGSLRTQYF.